The rows below give T cell receptor beta chains drawn from one sample of a study of cytomegalovirus exposure and HLA in healthy donors. Here immunoSEQ multiplex PCR was the method, and the copy in TCRdb shows in-frame clones only, minus some. The repertoire holds some 100,000 clones, with 70% to 80% as singletons. The source material was PBMCs. These receptors all come from a young woman in good health and CMV-seropositive. CDR3s include the opening cysteine and the closing phenylalanine or tryptophan. The D gene is left open where the match is weak. Clone sizes are given selectively: once, few, many, or a class where the clone is expanded.

v_gene,d_gene,j_gene,abundance,CDR3aa,CDR3nt
TRBV30,TRBD2,TRBJ2-7,-,CATSGTSNLHEQYF,TGTGCCACCTCCGGGACTAGCAACCTCCACGAGCAGTACTTC
TRBV5-1,-,TRBJ2-4,few,CASSFGIENIQYF,TGCGCCAGCAGCTTTGGCATCGAAAACATTCAGTACTTC
TRBV5-1,-,TRBJ2-1,-,CASSFGHSRNEQFF,TGCGCCAGCAGCTTCGGACACTCTCGCAATGAGCAGTTCTTC
TRBV7-2,TRBD1,TRBJ1-5,-,CASSLGGQGFSAQHF,TGTGCCAGCAGCTTAGGCGGACAGGGCTTTTCGGCCCAGCATTTT
TRBV12-5,-,TRBJ1-2,-,CASGLGDGRSYGYTF,TGTGCTAGTGGTTTGGGGGACGGGAGGAGCTATGGCTACACCTTC
TRBV12-2,-,TRBJ1-1,-,CASRFIPGNTLNTEAFF,TGTGCAAGTCGCTTCATACCAGGCAATACTTTGAACACTGAAGCTTTCTTT
TRBV18,-,TRBJ2-3,-,CASSPAADTQYF,TGTGCCAGCTCACCGGCTGCAGATACGCAGTATTTT
TRBV19,TRBD1,TRBJ2-2,-,CASSSRQGRSGELFF,TGTGCCAGTAGTAGCAGACAGGGGCGTTCCGGGGAGCTGTTTTTT
TRBV14,-,TRBJ2-7,-,CASSQAVEYEQYF,TGTGCCAGCAGCCAAGCCGTAGAATACGAGCAGTACTTC
TRBV11-2,-,TRBJ2-1,-,CASSSIHGRLEQFF,TGTGCCAGCAGCTCCATTCACGGGAGACTTGAGCAGTTCTTC
TRBV6-5,-,TRBJ2-7,-,CASRDSGQVDYEQYF,TGTGCCAGCAGAGACTCAGGGCAGGTAGACTACGAGCAGTACTTC
TRBV7-2,-,TRBJ2-7,-,CASSPLGVTYEQYF,TGTGCCAGCAGCCCCCTCGGGGTCACCTACGAGCAGTACTTC
TRBV28,TRBD2,TRBJ2-1,-,CASSFSAGGPVVEQFF,TGTGCCAGCAGTTTTTCAGCGGGAGGGCCGGTCGTTGAGCAGTTCTTC
TRBV6-6,TRBD1,TRBJ2-7,few,CASRTGTGTHEQYF,TGTGCCAGCAGGACCGGGACAGGGACCCACGAGCAGTACTTC
TRBV7-8,-,TRBJ2-7,-,CASSLSSYEQYF,TGTGCCAGCAGCCTAAGCTCCTACGAGCAGTACTTC
TRBV7-9,-,TRBJ2-7,-,CASRPDSYEQYF,TGTGCCAGCAGACCAGACAGCTACGAGCAGTACTTC
TRBV14,TRBD2,TRBJ2-1,-,CASSPLGSGRARNEQFF,TGTGCCAGCAGCCCACTCGGAAGCGGGAGGGCGCGGAATGAGCAGTTCTTC
TRBV7-9,-,TRBJ2-7,-,CASSLGGRRGSYEQYF,TGTGCCAGCAGCTTAGGGGGAAGGCGGGGCTCCTACGAGCAGTACTTC
TRBV27,-,TRBJ2-7,-,CASSPNSLRATYEQYF,TGTGCCAGCAGTCCTAATTCCCTGCGCGCGACCTACGAGCAGTACTTC
TRBV29-1,TRBD2,TRBJ2-5,few,CSAGTSGIPGETQYF,TGCAGCGCCGGGACTAGCGGGATCCCGGGGGAGACCCAGTACTTC
TRBV28,-,TRBJ1-1,-,CASSAWQEPNTEAFF,TGTGCCAGCAGTGCATGGCAGGAACCGAACACTGAAGCTTTCTTT
TRBV19,-,TRBJ1-4,-,CASSPRSGGLNEKLFF,TGTGCCAGTAGCCCCCGTTCGGGGGGGTTAAACGAAAAACTGTTTTTT
TRBV11-2,-,TRBJ2-4,-,CASSSRLAKNIQYF,TGTGCCAGCAGCTCCCGACTAGCCAAAAACATTCAGTACTTC
TRBV28,-,TRBJ1-2,-,CAITRGADYGYTF,TGTGCCATCACGCGGGGGGCGGACTATGGCTACACCTTC
TRBV30,-,TRBJ1-4,-,CAWSVDHNREKLFF,TGTGCCTGGAGTGTAGATCATAATCGGGAAAAACTGTTTTTT
TRBV7-9,TRBD1,TRBJ1-4,-,CASSLGDRATNEKLFF,TGTGCCAGCAGCTTAGGGGACAGGGCCACTAATGAAAAACTGTTTTTT
TRBV5-1,-,TRBJ1-1,-,CASSSGTDDTEAFF,TGCGCCAGCAGCTCGGGAACGGATGATACTGAAGCTTTCTTT
TRBV19,TRBD1,TRBJ1-5,-,CASSIGDRGYQPQHF,TGTGCCAGTAGTATAGGGGACAGGGGTTATCAGCCCCAGCATTTT
TRBV7-9,-,TRBJ1-1,-,CASSTQGQPGTEAFF,TGTGCCAGCAGCACACAAGGACAGCCTGGCACTGAAGCTTTCTTT
TRBV2,TRBD1,TRBJ1-1,-,CASSENRQGRTEAFF,TGTGCCAGCAGTGAGAACAGACAGGGGCGGACTGAAGCTTTCTTT
TRBV30,-,TRBJ1-4,-,CAWSRQGEKLFF,TGTGCCTGGAGTCGTCAGGGTGAAAAACTGTTTTTT
TRBV29-1,-,TRBJ2-7,-,CSVNEDSVGEQYF,TGCAGCGTTAACGAAGATTCGGTCGGCGAGCAGTACTTC
TRBV30,TRBD2,TRBJ2-1,-,CAWSVGLAGMNEQFF,TGTGCCTGGAGTGTGGGGCTAGCGGGAATGAATGAGCAGTTCTTC
TRBV5-1,TRBD1,TRBJ1-2,-,CASSPGTGGGYGYTF,TGCGCCAGCAGCCCAGGGACAGGGGGCGGTTATGGCTACACCTTC
TRBV28,TRBD1,TRBJ1-3,-,CASSSTGNLNTIYF,TGTGCCAGCAGTTCGACAGGGAATCTAAACACCATATATTTT
TRBV10-3,TRBD1,TRBJ2-1,once,CAISQGTGNNEQFF,TGTGCCATCAGTCAAGGGACAGGAAACAATGAGCAGTTCTTC
TRBV7-3,TRBD1,TRBJ1-2,-,CASSMDREDRGYTF,TGTGCCAGCAGCATGGACAGGGAAGACCGTGGCTACACCTTC
TRBV6-5,TRBD1,TRBJ2-7,-,CASSRTGTGGDEQYF,TGTGCCAGCAGTCGAACCGGGACAGGGGGGGACGAGCAGTACTTC